Shown below are 25 T cell receptor beta chains from a single sample sequenced in a study of early T cells in non-severe SARS-CoV-2 infection. TCRdb called the 5' RACE reads again in MiXCR, with one record for every CDR3 protein. The sample contains tens of thousands of distinct CDR3 sequences, roughly 13% of which appear only once. Specimen: whole blood. Receptor source: an adult who was a healthcare worker with PCR-confirmed SARS-CoV-2 infection or an uninfected control (not recorded which).

Many counts were recorded for this clonotype. V and J are TRBV27 and TRBJ1-5, with a tentative D call TRBD1 (6 bases). Germline V gene data show CDR1 as MNHEY and CDR2 as SMNVEV (reference sequence). The germline V and J ends were trimmed by 3 bases and 5 bases, with 14 bases remaining between them. This CDR3 contains 15 residues. DNA of the CDR3: TGTGCCAGCAGTTTCTACACAGGGAGGGATCAGCCCCAGCATTTT. Translated, it gives CASSFYTGRDQPQHF.

The chain combines TRBV7-2 with TRBJ1-1; TRBD1 matches 9 bases. With V trimmed by 1 base and J by 2 bases, 17 bases remained unmatched. Germline CDR1 and CDR2: SGHTA and FQGNSA. The CDR3 has 20 amino acids. The CDR3 loop is CASSLDPPMDRGSTNTEAFF. As DNA, the CDR3 is TGTGCCAGCAGCTTAGACCCCCCGATGGACAGGGGATCGACAAACACTGAAGCTTTCTTT.

This clonotype was counted a few times. The chain is built from TRBV29-1 and TRBJ1-1; possible D gene TRBD1, 5 bases. Per the germline V gene, CDR1 is SQVTM and CDR2 is ANQGSEA. Trimming removed 8 bases at V and 1 base at J, with 11 bases between. The CDR3 is made up of 12 amino acids. The DNA of the CDR3 is TGCAGCTCAAGTGGGGCGAACACTGAAGCTTTCTTT. Translation gives CSSSGANTEAFF.

V gene TRBV12-3 or TRBV12-4 combines with J gene TRBJ2-1; D is undetermined. The CDR3 is 12 amino acids. Trimming shortened V by 1 base and J by 5 bases, and 3 bases separated the two germline ends. The CDR3 loop is CASSLVNNEQFF. In DNA, the CDR3 is TGTGCCAGCAGTTTAGTGAACAATGAGCAGTTCTTC.

This clonotype showed up just a few times. The J gene is TRBJ2-2, the V gene TRBV10-3, with 8 bases matching TRBD1. The junction had 1 base not matched to a gene; V was cut back by 6 bases and J by 1 base. Per germline, CDR1 ENHRY and CDR2 SYGVKD. The length of the CDR3 is 14 residues. CDR3 sequence reads: CAIRGTGNTGELFF. CDR3 nucleotides: TGTGCCATCAGGGGGACAGGGAACACCGGGGAGCTGTTTTTT.

This clonotype was detected a few times. V and J are TRBV4-1 and TRBJ2-1; maybe TRBD2 (5 bases). There are 17 residues in the CDR3. Trimming removed 1 base at V and 3 bases at J, with 16 bases between. The germline V gene encodes CDR1 MGHRA and CDR2 YSYEKL. CDR3 amino acids: CASSQVRERPVYNEQFF. Here the CDR3 DNA reads TGCGCCAGCAGCCAAGTGAGGGAGCGACCCGTCTACAATGAGCAGTTCTTC.

The chain has TRBV18 and TRBJ2-7; possibly TRBD1 for D (5 bases). Germline assignment: CDR1 KGHSH and CDR2 LQKENI. The V and J ends lost 2 bases and 0 bases respectively, with 14 bases between them. The CDR3 consists of 16 residues. CDR3 DNA: TGTGCCAGCTCACCATATCTGGCAGGGTCCTCCTACGAGCAGTACTTC. Protein product: CASSPYLAGSSYEQYF.

CDR3 coding DNA: TGTGCCAGCAAGGCAGGGAACACTGAAGCTTTCTTT. Protein sequence: CASKAGNTEAFF. V is TRBV28 and J is TRBJ1-1; unclear D gene. CDR1 and CDR2 (germline): MDHEN, SYDVKM. The V end lost 7 bases, the J end lost 1 base, and 7 bases lay between the germline ends. The CDR3 consists of 12 residues.

The rearrangement uses TRBV9 and TRBJ2-2; no firm D call. CDR1 SGDLS and CDR2 YYNGEE come from the germline V gene. Trimming cost V 0 bases and J 7 bases, with 4 bases left between them. The CDR3 length is 12 residues. This chain's CDR3 is CASSVGVGELFF. The CDR3 DNA follows: TGTGCCAGCAGCGTAGGGGTCGGGGAGCTGTTTTTT.

This sequence joins TRBV7-9 and TRBJ2-7; D tentatively reads TRBD1 or TRBD2 (5 bases each). Trimming removed 0 bases from V and 0 bases from J, with 6 bases in between. CDR1 is SEHNR and CDR2 is FQNEAQ in the germline V gene (reference sequence). This CDR3 has 14 residues. The CDR3 is CASSLAGPSYEQYF. CDR3 nucleotide sequence: TGTGCCAGCAGCTTAGCGGGACCCTCCTACGAGCAGTACTTC.

The chain is built from TRBV14 and TRBJ2-1, with TRBD2 matching 7 bases. The CDR3 contains 15 residues. CDR1 SGHDN and CDR2 FVKESK come from the germline V gene. Trimming removed 4 bases from V and 10 bases from J; junction bases left unmatched: 13. CDR3 sequence: CASSRLAGPPQEQFF. CDR3 in DNA: TGTGCCAGCAGCCGATTAGCGGGCCCGCCCCAGGAGCAGTTCTTC.

As for this clonotype: Being one base from a much bigger clone, this may be a read error. The rearrangement uses TRBV28 and TRBJ1-1, with D maybe TRBD1 (5 bases). Germline values: CDR1 MDHEN, CDR2 SYDVKM. The CDR3 is 15 residues long. In DNA form, the CDR3 reads TGTGCCTGCAGTTCTAACGCAGGGCGGGGAACTGAAGCTTTCTTT. The encoded protein is CACSSNAGRGTEAFF.

The chain has TRBV6-5 and TRBJ1-1; 7 nucleotides agree with TRBD1. V shed 5 bases and J 0 bases; nucleotides not matched to a gene: 6. The CDR3 length is 15 residues. Germline lookup yields CDR1 MNHEY and CDR2 SVGAGI. This CDR3 reads CASSPQGGMNTEAFF. CDR3 nucleotides: TGTGCCAGCAGTCCCCAGGGGGGCATGAACACTGAAGCTTTCTTT.

This clonotype was detected ten times or more. The CDR3 region is CASSLGRGTYEQYF. The CDR3 DNA reads TGTGCCAGCAGCTTAGGCAGGGGGACCTACGAGCAGTACTTC. The rearrangement links TRBV11-3 to TRBJ2-7; TRBD1 agrees at 7 bases. V dropped 1 base and J dropped 2; count of bases not matched to a gene: 2. Germline V gives CDR1 SGHNT, CDR2 YENEEA. The CDR3 is 14 amino acids.

In this sample, this clonotype turned up a few times. The rearrangement links TRBV10-2 to TRBJ2-7, with TRBD1 identical over 10 bases. The junction had 4 bases not matched to a gene; V was cut back by 6 bases and J by 2 bases. Germline CDR1 is WSHSY and CDR2 is SAAADI. The CDR3 is 14 residues long. The CDR3 nucleotides read TGCGCCAGCAGAGGGACAGGGGCGACCTACGAGCAGTACTTC. Residues: CASRGTGATYEQYF.

This clonotype came up many times. The genes are TRBV14 and TRBJ2-7; D is unclear. Germline loops: CDR1 SGHDN, CDR2 FVKESK. The CDR3 consists of 16 residues. Between the trimmed V and J ends, which lost 1 base and 5 bases, there was a span of 18 bases. CDR3 region: CASSQAFWDTGHEQYF. CDR3 in DNA: TGTGCCAGCAGCCAAGCTTTTTGGGATACCGGCCACGAGCAGTACTTC.

This rearrangement joins TRBV9 to TRBJ2-3; 7 bases align to TRBD1. This CDR3 comprises 17 residues. V lost 7 bases and J lost 0; bases outside the gene matches: 14. Germline V gives CDR1 SGDLS, CDR2 YYNGEE. CDR3 sequence: CASAHPRDSPSTDTQYF. The CDR3, as DNA: TGTGCCAGCGCCCACCCCCGGGACAGTCCCAGCACAGATACGCAGTATTTT.

In the case of this clonotype: Mismatch with germline at one junction end may stem from a read error. This chain uses TRBV7-6 with TRBJ2-3; 12 nucleotides line up with TRBD2. In germline, CDR1 is SGHVS, CDR2 FNYEAQ. This CDR3 has 16 residues. CDR3 residues: CVSSLRGTSGSDTQYF. DNA for the CDR3: TGTGTCAGCAGCTTACGGGGGACTAGCGGGTCAGATACGCAGTATTTT.

There are a few counts of this clonotype. The chain joins TRBV5-1 to TRBJ2-5; no clear D. The CDR3 runs 11 residues. The V end lost 5 bases, the J end lost 4 bases, and 6 bases lay between the germline ends. Germline CDR1 and CDR2: SGHRS and YFSETQ. CDR3 nucleotides: TGCGCCAGCAGTTGGGGAGAGACCCAGTACTTC. Protein: CASSWGETQYF.

This clonotype was seen repeatedly, ten times or more. The chain links TRBV7-9 to TRBJ2-1, with D perhaps matching TRBD1 (6 bases). The germline gives CDR1 SEHNR, CDR2 FQNEAQ (reference sequence). The V end was cut by 5 bases, the J end by 9 bases, with 8 bases between. The CDR3 is made up of 11 amino acids. In DNA form, the CDR3 reads TGTGCCAGCAGCCTAGGGGGTGAGCAGTTCTTC. This sequence encodes CASSLGGEQFF.

In its sample, this clonotype was seen many times. V is TRBV7-9 and J is TRBJ1-2, with D perhaps matching TRBD1 (5 bases). Germline values: CDR1 SEHNR, CDR2 FQNEAQ (reference sequence). The CDR3 consists of 15 residues. The V and J ends lost 5 bases and 8 bases respectively, with 21 bases between them. CDR3 nucleotides: TGTGCCAGCAGCCCAGCATGGGACGGGGGTCAAGGCTACACCTTC. The encoded protein is CASSPAWDGGQGYTF. The full variable domain, completed using reference TRBV7-9 and TRBJ1-2, is DTGVSQNPRHKITKRGQNVTFRCDPISEHNRLYWYRQTLGQGPEFLTYFQNEAQLEKSRLLSDRFSAERPKGSFSTLEIQRTEQGDSAMYLCASSPAWDGGQGYTFGSGTRLTVV.

V is TRBV20-1 and J is TRBJ2-1; D gene unclear. Germline V CDR1 and CDR2: DFQATT, SNEGSKA (reference sequence). The V end lost 2 bases, the J end lost 4 bases, and 9 bases lay between the germline ends. The CDR3 runs to 13 residues. CDR3 amino acids: CSARFDSYNEQFF. The CDR3 nucleotides are TGCAGTGCTAGATTCGACTCTTACAATGAGCAGTTCTTC.

This clonotype appeared many times. V usage is TRBV6-1 and J usage is TRBJ2-7, with TRBD1 matching 7 bases. J gave up 1 base and V 7 bases, and 13 bases lay outside the gene matches. From germline, CDR1 is MNHNS and CDR2 SASEGT. CDR3 length equals 16 residues. CDR3 bases: TGTGCCAGCACTACTGCCCCGGGACAGCTTTCCTACGAGCAGTACTTC. Residues: CASTTAPGQLSYEQYF.

The chain employs TRBV28 and TRBJ2-7; D is tentatively TRBD1 or TRBD2 (6 bases each). V was cut by 10 bases and J by 0 bases, with 19 bases left in between. The CDR3 totals 15 residues. The V gene's germline CDR1 is MDHEN and CDR2 SYDVKM. CDR3: CAINLGGGSSYEQYF. The CDR3 region has the DNA TGTGCCATTAACCTAGGGGGAGGCAGCTCCTACGAGCAGTACTTC.

There are many counts of this clonotype. This chain joins TRBV6-6 and TRBJ2-7, with 11 positions matching TRBD1. J gave up 0 bases and V 2 bases, and 9 bases lay outside the gene matches. CDR1 and CDR2 from the germline V gene are MNHNY and SVGAGI (reference sequence). The CDR3 is made up of 18 amino acids. This CDR3 reads CASSYPLTGTGGSYEQYF. For the CDR3, the DNA is TGTGCCAGCAGTTACCCCTTAACCGGGACAGGGGGCTCCTACGAGCAGTACTTC.